This T cell receptor beta chain was retrieved from a study of T cell responses to AZD1222 COVID-19 vaccine (dated by TCRdb to the early 2020s). General notes on the study: AZD1222 recipients whose second dose came at about 4 weeks and those whose second dose came at about 12 weeks were combined into one group, since spike-specific TCR depth and breadth did not differ between the two schedules. TCR sequencing was performed for some 250 trial participants, of whom about 200 were given two doses of AZD1222 and some 26 were given two doses of MenACWY control vaccine. Trial participants were enrolled by age into subgroups of 18-55, 56-69 and 70-plus years, and around 140, 26 and 57 TCR-sequenced participants, respectively, were included in these subgroups.

The germline V gene encodes CDR1 LGHNA and CDR2 YNFKEQ. Deletion took 0 bases off V and 10 bases off J, with a span of 16 bases between the germline ends. The CDR3 measures 16 amino acids from cysteine to phenylalanine. Only the CDR3 DNA is retained, 48 bases long and in frame from the first base. About this clone itself: Its target antigen remains unknown. No base quality values were provided; no much bigger clone lies one nucleotide off.

The label giving this sample's time point can be read as: baseline before first vaccination. Vaccinee samples came from UK trials COV001 and COV002, including a single-blind randomized controlled phase 2/3 trial of AZD1222 (ChAdOx1 nCoV-19) in healthy adults. Trial participant PBMC samples were collected at day 0 and day 28 after the second dose for TCRbeta chain sequencing. The CDR3 regions of human TCRbeta chains were analyzed by immunosequencing. The paper's processing steps were these. TCRs in the repertoires were compared against a reference library of SARS-CoV-2-specific TCRs that had been generated with the MIRA antigen-specificity platform. Breadth was defined as the fraction of unique TCRs that were SARS-CoV-2-associated. Depth was defined as the fraction of total T cells that were SARS-CoV-2-associated. Using the MIRA data, every spike-specific TCR was mapped to the spike region that the TCR reacted to and assigned to either a CD4 or a CD8 class. Log10-transformed breadth and depth values were compared by one-way ANOVA with Sidak's multiple comparisons tests. The table comes from immuneACCESS by way of TCRdb, which keeps in-frame sequences with V and J called. Part of the clones is missing from these tables; in studies checked, under half for an unresolved V gene and the rest for unknown reasons. The V and J calls and clone size were taken over from that table, and D and trimming were inferred from the DNA. The sample table shows 90,000 to 130,000 clones, and 85% to 90% are seen once. 2.5% to 4% of the sample is held by the ten biggest clonotypes.

Results and caveats for the whole study, not just this receptor: Most participants were white British and females outnumbered males, and the authors suggested that clonal diversity may have been underestimated. Because no samples from the day 14 peak response were available, repertoires could be characterized only after the peak T cell response. The vaccine-associated CD4 TCRs covered the entire spike protein, and the dominant responses fell in regions 160-218 and 743-854. Reportedly, close to half of the unique spike-specific TCRs recognized epitopes lying outside the regions that are mutated in the B.1.351 and B.1.1.7 variants. Conclusions about previously exposed vaccinees are limited because only six or seven AZD1222 recipients were SARS-CoV-2 seropositive at baseline. After two AZD1222 doses, spike-specific TCR breadth and depth were significantly higher than at day 0 and than in MenACWY recipients. The 56-69-year group was small, and its depth increase did not reach significance, likely because of low power.

Recombination joined TRBV4-2 with TRBJ1-6, with the D gene too uncertain to name. The clonotype originates from an adult in good health. Sample: peripheral blood, taken on day 0 of AZD1222 vaccination. The nucleotides are TGTGCCAGCAGCCAAGATTCAGCAGACTTGGGGTCACCCCTCCACTTT. This translates into CASSQDSADLGSPLHF.